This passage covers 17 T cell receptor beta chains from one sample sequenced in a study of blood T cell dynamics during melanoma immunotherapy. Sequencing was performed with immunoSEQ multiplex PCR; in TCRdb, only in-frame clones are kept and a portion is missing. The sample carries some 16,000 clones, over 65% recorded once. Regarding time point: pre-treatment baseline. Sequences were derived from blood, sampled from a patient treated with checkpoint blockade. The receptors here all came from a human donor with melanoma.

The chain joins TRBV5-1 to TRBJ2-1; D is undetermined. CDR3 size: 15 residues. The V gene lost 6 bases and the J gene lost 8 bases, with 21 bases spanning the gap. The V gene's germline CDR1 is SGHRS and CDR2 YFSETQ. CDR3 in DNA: TGCGCCAGCACCGAGAGGCCGGTTGGTACCTATGAGCAGTTCTTC. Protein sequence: CASTERPVGTYEQFF.

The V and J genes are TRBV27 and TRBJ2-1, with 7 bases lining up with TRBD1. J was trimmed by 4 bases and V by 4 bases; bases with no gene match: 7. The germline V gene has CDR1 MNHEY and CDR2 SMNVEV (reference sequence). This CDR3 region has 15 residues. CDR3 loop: CASSSDRVGYNEQFF. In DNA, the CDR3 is TGTGCCAGCAGTTCCGACAGGGTAGGTTACAATGAGCAGTTCTTC.

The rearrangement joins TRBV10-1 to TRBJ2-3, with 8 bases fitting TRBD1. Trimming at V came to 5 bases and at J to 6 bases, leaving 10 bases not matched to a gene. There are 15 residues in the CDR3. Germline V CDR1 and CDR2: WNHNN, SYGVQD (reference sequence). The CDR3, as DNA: TGCGCCAGCAGTACTAGACAGGGGCCAACGGATACGCAGTATTTT. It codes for CASSTRQGPTDTQYF.

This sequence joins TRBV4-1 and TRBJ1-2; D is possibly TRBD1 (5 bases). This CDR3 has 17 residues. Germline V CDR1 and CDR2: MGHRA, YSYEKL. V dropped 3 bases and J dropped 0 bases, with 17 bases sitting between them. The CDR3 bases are TGCGCCAGCAGCCAGGGCTACCGGGGACGGTCTAACTATGGCTACACCTTC. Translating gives CASSQGYRGRSNYGYTF.

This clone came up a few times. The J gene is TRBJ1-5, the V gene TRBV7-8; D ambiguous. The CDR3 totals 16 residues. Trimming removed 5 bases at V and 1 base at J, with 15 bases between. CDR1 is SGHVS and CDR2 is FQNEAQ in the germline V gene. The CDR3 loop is CASSSRRTESNQPQHF. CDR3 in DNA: TGTGCCAGCAGCAGCCGGCGGACGGAGAGCAATCAGCCCCAGCATTTT.

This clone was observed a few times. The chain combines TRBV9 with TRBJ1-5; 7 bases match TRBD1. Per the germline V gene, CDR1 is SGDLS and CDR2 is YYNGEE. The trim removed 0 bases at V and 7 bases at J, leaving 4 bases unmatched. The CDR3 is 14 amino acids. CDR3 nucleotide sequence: TGTGCCAGCAGCGTAGGAGGGGGCGTGCAGCCCCAGCATTTT. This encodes CASSVGGGVQPQHF. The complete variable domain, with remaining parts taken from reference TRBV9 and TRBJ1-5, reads DSGVTQTPKHLITATGQRVTLRCSPRSGDLSVYWYQQSLDQGLQFLIQYYNGEERAKGNILERFSAQQFPDLHSELNLSSLELGDSALYFCASSVGGGVQPQHFGDGTRLSIL.

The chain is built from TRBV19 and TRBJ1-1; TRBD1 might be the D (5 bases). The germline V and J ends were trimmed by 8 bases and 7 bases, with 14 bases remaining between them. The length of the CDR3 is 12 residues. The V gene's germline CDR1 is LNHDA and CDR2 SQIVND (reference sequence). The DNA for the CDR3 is TGTGCCAGTGTCCACTCGACAGATGAAGCTTTCTTT. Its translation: CASVHSTDEAFF. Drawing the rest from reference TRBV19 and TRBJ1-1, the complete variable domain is DGGITQSPKYLFRKEGQNVTLSCEQNLNHDAMYWYRQDPGQGLRLIYYSQIVNDFQKGDIAEGYSVSREKKESFPLTVTSAQKNPTAFYLCASVHSTDEAFFGQGTRLTVV.

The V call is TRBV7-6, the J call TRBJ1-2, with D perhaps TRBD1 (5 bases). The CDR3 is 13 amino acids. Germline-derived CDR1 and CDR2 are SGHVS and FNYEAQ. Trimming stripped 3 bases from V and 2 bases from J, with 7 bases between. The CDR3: CASSLTENYGYTF. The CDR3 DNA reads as TGTGCCAGCAGCTTGACAGAAAACTATGGCTACACCTTC.

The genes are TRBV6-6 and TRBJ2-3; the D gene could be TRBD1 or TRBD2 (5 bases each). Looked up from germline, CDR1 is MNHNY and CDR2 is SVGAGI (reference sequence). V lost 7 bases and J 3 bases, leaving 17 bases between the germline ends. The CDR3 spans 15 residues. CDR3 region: CASTPPGPRTDTQYF. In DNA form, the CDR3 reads TGTGCCAGCACACCTCCGGGACCAAGGACAGATACGCAGTATTTT.

The CDR3 region is CASSPSRWKNSYNEQFF. The CDR3 DNA is TGTGCCAGCAGCCCTTCGCGATGGAAGAACTCCTACAATGAGCAGTTCTTC. The chain uses TRBV28 and TRBJ2-1; unclear D gene. Germline V gene data show CDR1 as MDHEN and CDR2 as SYDVKM. The CDR3 sequence is 17 residues long. V dropped 6 bases and J dropped 0 bases, with 18 bases sitting between them. The full variable domain, its missing parts supplied by reference TRBV28 and TRBJ2-1, is DVKVTQSSRYLVKRTGEKVFLECVQDMDHENMFWYRQDPGLGLRLIYFSYDVKMKEKGDIPEGYSVSREKKERFSLILESASTNQTSMYLCASSPSRWKNSYNEQFFGPGTRLTVL.

For the CDR3, the DNA is TGTGCCAGCAGCTTAACGCCCAGGTTCGCGGGGGCCAATGAGCAGTTCTTC. This translates into CASSLTPRFAGANEQFF. V gene TRBV7-8 combines with J gene TRBJ2-1; possible D gene TRBD2, 7 bases. CDR3 size: 17 residues. In germline, CDR1 is SGHVS, CDR2 FQNEAQ. The V end lost 2 bases, the J end lost 6 bases, and 20 bases lay between the germline ends.

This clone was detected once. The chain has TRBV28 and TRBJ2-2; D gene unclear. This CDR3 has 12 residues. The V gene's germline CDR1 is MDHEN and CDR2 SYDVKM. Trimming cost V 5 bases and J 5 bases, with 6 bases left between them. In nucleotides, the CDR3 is TGTGCCAGCAGTCGGACGACCGGGGAGCTGTTTTTT. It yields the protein CASSRTTGELFF.

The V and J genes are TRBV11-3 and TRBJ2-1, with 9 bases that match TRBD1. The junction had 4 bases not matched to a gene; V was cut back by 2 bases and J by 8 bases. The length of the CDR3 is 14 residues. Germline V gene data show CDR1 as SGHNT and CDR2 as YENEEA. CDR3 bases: TGTGCCAGCAGCTTAAACAGGGGGCTATATGAGCAGTTCTTC. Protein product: CASSLNRGLYEQFF.

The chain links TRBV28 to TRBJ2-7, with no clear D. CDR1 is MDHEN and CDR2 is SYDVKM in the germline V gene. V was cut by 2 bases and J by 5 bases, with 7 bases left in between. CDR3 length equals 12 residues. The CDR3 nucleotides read TGTGCCAGCAGTTTAATGGCAGACGAGCAGTACTTC. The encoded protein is CASSLMADEQYF. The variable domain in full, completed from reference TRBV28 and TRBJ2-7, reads DVKVTQSSRYLVKRTGEKVFLECVQDMDHENMFWYRQDPGLGLRLIYFSYDVKMKEKGDIPEGYSVSREKKERFSLILESASTNQTSMYLCASSLMADEQYFGPGTRLTVT.

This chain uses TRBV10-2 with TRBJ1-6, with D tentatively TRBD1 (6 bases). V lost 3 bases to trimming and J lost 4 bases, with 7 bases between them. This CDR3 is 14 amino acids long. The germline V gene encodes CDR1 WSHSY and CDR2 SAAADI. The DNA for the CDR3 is TGCGCCAGCAGTGACAGGGGATATAATTCACCCCTCCACTTT. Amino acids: CASSDRGYNSPLHF.

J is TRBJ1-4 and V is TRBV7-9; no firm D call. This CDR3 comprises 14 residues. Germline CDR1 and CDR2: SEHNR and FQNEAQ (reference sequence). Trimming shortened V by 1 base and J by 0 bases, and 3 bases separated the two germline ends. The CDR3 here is CASSLGATNEKLFF. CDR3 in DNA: TGTGCCAGCAGCTTAGGTGCAACTAATGAAAAACTGTTTTTT.

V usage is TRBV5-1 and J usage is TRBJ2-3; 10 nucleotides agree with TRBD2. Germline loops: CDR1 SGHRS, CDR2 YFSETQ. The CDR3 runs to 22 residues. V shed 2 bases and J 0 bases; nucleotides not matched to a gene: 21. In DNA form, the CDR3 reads TGCGCCAGCAGCTTCTATCCTTTTAGCGGGGGGCCCGGAACGATTAGCACAGATACGCAGTATTTT. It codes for CASSFYPFSGGPGTISTDTQYF.